The 22 T cell receptor beta chains in this list originate from one sample, sequenced in a study of blood T cell repertoires in COVID-19. Profiled with immunoSEQ multiplex PCR; TCRdb holds only in-frame clones, not every one. Here the sample spans 55,000 to 75,000 clones, approximately 80% being singletons. Specimen: peripheral blood. These receptors all stem from a human donor in a cohort sampled during active COVID-19.

This sequence joins TRBV24-1 and TRBJ2-2, with 9 bases aligning to TRBD1. The CDR3 is made up of 17 amino acids. The germline V gene encodes CDR1 KGHDR and CDR2 SFDVKD. V lost 3 bases to trimming and J lost 2 bases; unmatched junction nucleotides: 6. CDR3 nucleotides: TGTGCCACCAGTGATCCTCCGGGACAGGGCAACACCGGGGAGCTGTTTTTT. Its protein product is CATSDPPGQGNTGELFF.

This chain uses TRBV15 with TRBJ2-5, with D uncertain. Trimming stripped 0 bases from V and 2 bases from J, with 13 bases between. Germline loops: CDR1 LNHNV, CDR2 YYDKDF (reference sequence). The CDR3 sequence is 16 residues long. The CDR3 region is CATSRDLLTVQETQYF. CDR3 DNA sequence: TGTGCCACCAGCAGAGATCTACTCACAGTACAAGAGACCCAGTACTTC.

The chain couples TRBV19 to TRBJ1-2; 10 bases match TRBD1. Germline CDR1 reads LNHDA; CDR2 reads SQIVND (reference sequence). The CDR3 runs 15 residues. V dropped 4 bases and J dropped 7; count of bases not matched to a gene: 9. The CDR3 DNA reads TGTGCCAGTAGTACCGAACGACAGGGGGCAAGTGGCTACACCTTC. This codes for CASSTERQGASGYTF.

The chain carries TRBV28 and TRBJ2-7, with D perhaps matching TRBD2 (5 bases). CDR3 length equals 15 residues. Trimming pared 3 bases from V and 5 bases from J, leaving 17 bases between. Germline V lookup: CDR1 MDHEN, CDR2 SYDVKM. In DNA form, the CDR3 reads TGTGCCAGCAGTTTCTCTGGTCTAGCAAGCCACGAGCAGTACTTC. Amino acids: CASSFSGLASHEQYF.

This chain uses TRBV7-9 with TRBJ2-7, with D hard to call. CDR1 is SEHNR and CDR2 is FQNEAQ in the germline V gene (reference sequence). CDR3 size: 16 residues. V lost 0 bases, J lost 0 bases, and 12 bases lay in between. The CDR3 DNA reads TGTGCCAGCAGCTTAGCGAATAGCCAGAGCTCCTACGAGCAGTACTTC. The encoded protein is CASSLANSQSSYEQYF. The full variable domain, rest sourced from reference TRBV7-9 and TRBJ2-7, is DTGVSQNPRHKITKRGQNVTFRCDPISEHNRLYWYRQTLGQGPEFLTYFQNEAQLEKSRLLSDRFSAERPKGSFSTLEIQRTEQGDSAMYLCASSLANSQSSYEQYFGPGTRLTVT.

This clone appeared once. The J gene is TRBJ1-5, the V gene TRBV19, with D tentatively TRBD1 (6 bases). V was trimmed by 5 bases and J by 7 bases, leaving 15 bases between them. Germline V gene lookup returns CDR1 LNHDA and CDR2 SQIVND (reference sequence). The CDR3 totals 14 residues. DNA of the CDR3: TGTGCCAGTAGTGCGACAGGCCGAGGGCAGCCCCAGCATTTT. This encodes CASSATGRGQPQHF.

As to this clone: The limits of the CDR3 on the DNA are not certain, so only TCRdb's listed CDR3 is given. Here the CDR3 reads CASSVGTDLRAVLRGQYF. This chain uses TRBV21-1 with TRBJ2-7; the table's TRBD1 call for D was not verified on the DNA. TRBV21-1 is a known pseudogene. The CDR3 is 18 residues long, ends included.

This clone has just one count. The chain recombines TRBV23-1 with TRBJ1-5; D gene ambiguous. TRBV23-1 is flagged as an ORF with uncertain function. V lost 0 bases, J lost 6 bases, and 15 bases lay in between. This CDR3 spans 16 amino acids. The CDR3 sequence is CASSQSSTEGGQPQHF. In DNA form, the CDR3 reads TGCGCCAGCAGTCAATCAAGCACAGAAGGAGGTCAGCCCCAGCATTTT.

The chain has TRBV4-2 and TRBJ1-1, with 7 bases that match TRBD1. V trimming: 3 bases; J trimming: 2 bases; junction bases outside the gene matches: 6. This CDR3 is 15 amino acids long. Germline lookup yields CDR1 LGHNA and CDR2 YNFKEQ. In DNA form, the CDR3 reads TGTGCCAGCAGCCAGGAGACAGGGAGTAACACTGAAGCTTTCTTT. Translating it yields CASSQETGSNTEAFF.

V is TRBV18 and J is TRBJ2-7; 8 bases map to TRBD1. With V trimmed by 0 bases and J by 5 bases, 6 bases remained unmatched. CDR1 is KGHSH and CDR2 is LQKENI in the germline V gene. The CDR3 length is 15 residues. The CDR3 DNA reads TGTGCCAGCTCACCACCGGCAGGGGGCATTCACGAGCAGTACTTC. Its translation is CASSPPAGGIHEQYF.

The chain is built from TRBV6-6 and TRBJ1-2, with TRBD1 matching over 8 bases. The CDR3 sequence is 14 residues long. In germline, CDR1 is MNHNY, CDR2 SVGAGI (reference sequence). V gave up 6 bases and J gave up 2 bases; unmatched junction bases: 5. CDR3: CASRTDRGNYGYTF. CDR3 nucleotide sequence: TGTGCCAGCAGAACTGACAGGGGAAACTATGGCTACACCTTC.

The V call is TRBV3-1 (or the pseudogene TRBV3-2), the J call TRBJ1-1; 7 positions match TRBD1. V was pared by 4 bases and J by 1 base, with 6 bases of the junction left unmatched. In germline, CDR1 is LGHDT, CDR2 YNNKEL (reference sequence). The CDR3 spans 15 residues. The CDR3 DNA sequence: TGTGCCAGCAGCCCTCTAGGGGGCGCGAACACTGAAGCTTTCTTT. Amino acid sequence: CASSPLGGANTEAFF.

This chain uses TRBV4-2 with TRBJ1-2; D is perhaps TRBD1 (5 bases). The CDR3 totals 15 residues. CDR1 and CDR2 (germline): LGHNA, YNFKEQ. Trimming left V 1 base short and J 4 bases short, with 13 bases between. The CDR3 loop reads CASSQGSFGGYGYTF. The DNA of the CDR3 is TGTGCCAGCAGCCAAGGGTCGTTCGGGGGCTATGGCTACACCTTC.

This chain uses TRBV28 with TRBJ1-2, with 9 positions matching TRBD1. The CDR3 consists of 13 residues. Germline CDR1 is MDHEN and CDR2 is SYDVKM. After removal of 8 bases from V and 5 bases from J, the junction contained 6 bases not matched to a gene. The CDR3 is CASGDRGEYGYTF. CDR3 nucleotides: TGTGCCAGCGGTGACAGGGGGGAGTATGGCTACACCTTC.

The rearrangement uses TRBV10-1 and TRBJ2-1; 9 bases line up with TRBD1. Looked up from germline, CDR1 is WNHNN and CDR2 is SYGVQD (reference sequence). The V gene end was trimmed by 2 bases and the J gene end by 4 bases; junction bases not matched to a gene: 3. This CDR3 is built from 15 residues. The CDR3 DNA follows: TGCGCCAGCAGTGAGCCCGGACAGGGGTACAATGAGCAGTTCTTC. Its protein is CASSEPGQGYNEQFF.

The V gene is TRBV30, the J gene TRBJ2-7; D is possibly TRBD2 (7 bases). Germline loops: CDR1 GTSNPN, CDR2 SVGIG (reference sequence). Trimming cost V 3 bases and J 2 bases, with 11 bases left between them. CDR3 length: 13 residues. The CDR3 DNA reads as TGTGCCTGGAGCAGGGGACTAACCTACGAGCAGTACTTC. This gives the protein CAWSRGLTYEQYF.

The chain employs TRBV19 and TRBJ1-6; the match to TRBD1 covers 7 bases. Per germline, CDR1 LNHDA and CDR2 SQIVND (reference sequence). J gave up 8 bases and V 6 bases, and 13 bases lay outside the gene matches. The CDR3 spans 16 residues. CDR3 sequence reads: CASRGLNRGRDSPLHF. CDR3 nucleotides: TGTGCCAGTAGGGGCTTAAACAGGGGCCGCGATTCACCCCTCCACTTT.

This chain connects TRBV4-2 to TRBJ2-3; D ambiguous. The V end was cut by 0 bases, the J end by 0 bases, with 10 bases between. The length of the CDR3 is 16 residues. The germline V gene has CDR1 LGHNA and CDR2 YNFKEQ. The CDR3 bases are TGTGCCAGCAGCCAAGATAACAGAGCTAGCACAGATACGCAGTATTTT. Residues: CASSQDNRASTDTQYF.

The table lists this clone with a count of one. This rearrangement joins TRBV29-1 to TRBJ2-1; 7 nucleotides line up with TRBD2. The trim removed 7 bases at V and 0 bases at J, leaving 6 bases unmatched. Looked up from germline, CDR1 is SQVTM and CDR2 is ANQGSEA. The CDR3 covers 14 residues. The CDR3 is CSAGTTGSYNEQFF. In DNA form, the CDR3 reads TGCAGCGCTGGGACTACCGGCTCCTACAATGAGCAGTTCTTC.

The V call is TRBV3-1 (or the pseudogene TRBV3-2), the J call TRBJ2-2; tentative D call: TRBD2 (6 bases). Germline V CDR1 and CDR2: LGHDT, YNNKEL (reference sequence). The V gene lost 4 bases and the J gene lost 0 bases, with 9 bases spanning the gap. This CDR3 comprises 15 residues. The chain's CDR3 is CASSRGTANTGELFF. CDR3 DNA sequence: TGTGCCAGCAGCCGCGGGACCGCGAACACCGGGGAGCTGTTTTTT.

V gene TRBV7-8 combines with J gene TRBJ1-2; TRBD1 matches at 7 bases. V dropped 3 bases and J dropped 3; count of bases not matched to a gene: 4. This CDR3 contains 14 residues. CDR1 SGHVS and CDR2 FQNEAQ come from the germline V gene. The chain's CDR3 is CASSFRGGYYGYTF. The CDR3 DNA is TGTGCCAGCAGCTTCCGAGGGGGCTACTATGGCTACACCTTC.

The chain recombines TRBV28 with TRBJ1-5; D may be TRBD1 (6 bases). Trimming removed 4 bases at V and 7 bases at J, with 8 bases between. Germline assignment: CDR1 MDHEN and CDR2 SYDVKM. This CDR3 is 12 amino acids long. The CDR3 reads CASSSQGQPQHF. CDR3 in DNA: TGTGCCAGCAGTTCCCAGGGGCAGCCCCAGCATTTT.